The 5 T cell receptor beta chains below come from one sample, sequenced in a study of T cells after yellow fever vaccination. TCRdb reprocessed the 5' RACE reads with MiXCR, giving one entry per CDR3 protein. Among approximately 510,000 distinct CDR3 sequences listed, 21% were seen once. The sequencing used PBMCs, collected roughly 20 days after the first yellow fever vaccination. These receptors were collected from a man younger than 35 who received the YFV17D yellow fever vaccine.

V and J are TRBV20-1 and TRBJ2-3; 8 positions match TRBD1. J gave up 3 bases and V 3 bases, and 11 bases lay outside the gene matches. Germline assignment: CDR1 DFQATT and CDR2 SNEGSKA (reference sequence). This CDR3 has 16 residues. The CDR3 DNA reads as TGCAGTGCTAGTCTTCCGGACAGGGTGGTTACAGATACGCAGTATTTT. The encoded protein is CSASLPDRVVTDTQYF.

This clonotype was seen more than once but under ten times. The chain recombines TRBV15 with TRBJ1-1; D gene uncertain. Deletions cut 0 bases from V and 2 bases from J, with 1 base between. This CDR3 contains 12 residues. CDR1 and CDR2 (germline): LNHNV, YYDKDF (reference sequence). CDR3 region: CATSRENTEAFF. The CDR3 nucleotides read TGTGCCACCAGCAGAGAAAACACTGAAGCTTTCTTT.

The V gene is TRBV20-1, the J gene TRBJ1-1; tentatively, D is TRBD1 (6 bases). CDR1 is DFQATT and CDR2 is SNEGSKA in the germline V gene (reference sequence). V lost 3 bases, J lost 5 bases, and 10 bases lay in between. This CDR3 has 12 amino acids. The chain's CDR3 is CSARGGLTEAFF. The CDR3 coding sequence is TGCAGTGCTAGGGGGGGGCTAACTGAAGCTTTCTTT.

The CDR3 DNA reads as TGTGCCAGCAGCCAAGATGTATCCTTAGCGGGGGCTATCTACAATGAGCAGTTCTTC. Translated, it gives CASSQDVSLAGAIYNEQFF. The chain employs TRBV14 and TRBJ2-1, with 9 bases identical to TRBD2. V lost 0 bases and J lost 3; bases outside the gene matches: 12. CDR1 SGHDN and CDR2 FVKESK come from the germline V gene. This CDR3 has 19 residues. Looking up the rest from reference TRBV14 and TRBJ2-1 gives the full variable domain: EAGVTQFPSHSVIEKGQTVTLRCDPISGHDNLYWYRRVMGKEIKFLLHFVKESKQDESGMPNNRFLAERTGGTYSTLKVQPAELEDSGVYFCASSQDVSLAGAIYNEQFFGPGTRLTVL.

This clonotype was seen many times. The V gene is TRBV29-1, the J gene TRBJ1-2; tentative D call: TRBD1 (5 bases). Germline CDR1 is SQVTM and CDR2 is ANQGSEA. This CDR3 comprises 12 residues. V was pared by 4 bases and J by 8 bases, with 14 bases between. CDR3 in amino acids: CSVAPQGLGYTF. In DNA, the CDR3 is TGCAGCGTTGCCCCGCAGGGACTGGGCTACACCTTC.